Here is one TCR beta chain with its context. Localized lung adenocarcinoma, a non-small cell lung cancer, affected the donors. The source of the sample is a study of CD4 and CD8 cells across lung adenocarcinoma regions. TCRdb passed the PCR reads through MiXCR, listing each CDR3 protein once. The sample lists about 7,700 distinct CDR3 sequences; less than 50% were seen once. This CDR3 is built from 15 residues. CDR1 and CDR2 (germline): MNHEY, SMNVEV (reference sequence). V and J are TRBV27 and TRBJ2-4, with D hard to call. The assigned J gene may be wrong: the sequence end matches TRBJ2-3 better. Sequencing was done on a sample of CD4+ T cells from the margin of a lung tumor. This receptor was obtained from a male donor with lung adenocarcinoma. The CD4 and CD8 labels of this study may be unreliable. The chain's CDR3 is CARKPGGGVRYTQYF. The CDR3 nucleotides read TGTGCCAGGAAGCCTGGCGGTGGTGTTAGGTATACGCAGTATTTT.